A selection of T cell receptor beta chains follows, all from one sample in a study of blood T cell repertoires in COVID-19. Assay: immunoSEQ multiplex PCR; the TCRdb copy retains only in-frame clones and omits some. The sample includes 100,000 to 120,000 clones, 88% of them seen just once. Source material: peripheral blood. These TCRs come from a human donor in a cohort sampled during active COVID-19. CDR3s include the opening cysteine and the closing phenylalanine or tryptophan. The D gene is left open where the match is weak. Clone size is not always given. Where it is, it says once, few, many or a class for expanded clones.

size | D | J | V | DNA | CDR3
- | - | TRBJ1-3 | TRBV28 | TGTGCCAGCAGCCTTCCCGGGAGCTCTGGAAACACCATATATTTT | CASSLPGSSGNTIYF
- | - | TRBJ1-2 | TRBV27 | TGTGCCAGCAGTTACAGGGCTGCCTATGGCTACACCTTC | CASSYRAAYGYTF
- | - | TRBJ1-2 | TRBV5-6 | TGTGCCAGCAGCTTTAACAGGGATCTCTATGGCTACACCTTC | CASSFNRDLYGYTF
once | - | TRBJ1-1 | TRBV4-1 | TGCGCCAGCAGCCAAGATAGGGGGGGCACTGAAGCTTTCTTT | CASSQDRGGTEAFF
few | - | TRBJ2-7 | TRBV27 | TGTGCCAGCAGTTTATTTCAGGGCAAACCGGGCGAGCAGTACTTC | CASSLFQGKPGEQYF
- | TRBD2 | TRBJ2-1 | TRBV30 | TGTGCCTGGAGTGTGTCAGGACTAGCCACCAATGAGCAGTTCTTC | CAWSVSGLATNEQFF
- | - | TRBJ1-2 | TRBV28 | TGTGCCAGCAGTTTAAGGGGAGGCGGCTATGGCTACACCTTC | CASSLRGGGYGYTF
- | TRBD2 | TRBJ2-1 | TRBV3-1/TRBV3-2 | TGTGCCAGCAGCCAAGTTGTTGTCTTGCGGACTAGCGGGACCGGAAACAATGAGCAGTTCTTC | CASSQVVVLRTSGTGNNEQFF
once | - | TRBJ1-1 | TRBV12-3/TRBV12-4 | TGTGCCAGCAGTACAGGCGTGAACACTGAAGCTTTCTTT | CASSTGVNTEAFF
- | - | TRBJ1-3 | TRBV5-5 | TGTGCCAGCAGCCCCGGGGGAGCATGGGACACCATATATTTT | CASSPGGAWDTIYF
once | TRBD2 | TRBJ2-7 | TRBV11-2 | TGTGCCAGCAGCTTAGGTAGTGGCGGGGGGACCTCCTACGAGCAGTACTTC | CASSLGSGGGTSYEQYF
- | - | TRBJ2-3 | TRBV19 | TGTGCCAGTAGTATGGGCGGAGGACTGGGCACAGATACGCAGTATTTT | CASSMGGGLGTDTQYF
- | TRBD1 | TRBJ1-1 | TRBV11-2 | TGTGCCAGCAGCACCGGGACAGGGGACTATGAAGCTTTCTTT | CASSTGTGDYEAFF
few | TRBD2 | TRBJ2-3 | TRBV13 | TGTGCCAGCAGCTTTGCGGCGGGGGCAGATACGCAGTATTTT | CASSFAAGADTQYF
- | TRBD1 | TRBJ1-2 | TRBV6-5 | TGTGCCAGCAGTTACGAGCAGGGGGCTGGCTACACCTTC | CASSYEQGAGYTF
- | - | TRBJ1-1 | TRBV4-2 | TGTGCCAGCAGCCCCTTGTCCGGAGGGGTGGACACTGAAGCTTTCTTT | CASSPLSGGVDTEAFF
- | TRBD2 | TRBJ2-3 | TRBV7-9 | TGTGCCAGCAGCTTAGGGCTAGCGGGGGGCACAGATACGCAGTATTTT | CASSLGLAGGTDTQYF
once | TRBD1 | TRBJ2-7 | TRBV19 | TGTGCCAGTAGTATAGTTCAGGGGGACCTCGAGCAGTACTTC | CASSIVQGDLEQYF
- | TRBD1 | TRBJ2-5 | TRBV5-1 | TGCGCCAGCAGCCCGGGACAGGTCGAGAGACTATACTTC | CASSPGQVERLYF
- | TRBD1 | TRBJ1-1 | TRBV19 | TGTGCCAGTAGGACAGGGGGGACTAGGACTGAAGCTTTCTTT | CASRTGGTRTEAFF
few | TRBD1 | TRBJ1-3 | TRBV4-1 | TGCGCCAGCAGCCGGGGGGGCCGGACAGGGATTGGCAACACCATATATTTT | CASSRGGRTGIGNTIYF
- | TRBD2 | TRBJ2-5 | TRBV28 | TGTGCCAGCAGTTTCGTAGGGACCGCGCGGGAGCCCCAAGAGACCCAGTACTTC | CASSFVGTAREPQETQYF